Included here is one T cell receptor beta chain sequence, with context. Its antigen is currently unknown. Assay used: immunoSEQ multiplex PCR; TCRdb lists only in-frame clones, some missing. This table holds about 1 million clones, roughly 80% found once. This entry belongs to a study of shared clonotypes between healthy human individuals. Overall study context: Three plates each covered CD4 naive and memory; CD8 naive two, CD8 memory one. General study points: Clonotype sharing across a few donors was observed for roughly 5% of naive CD4 clonotypes. Depth of sequencing was expected to influence donor clonotype sharing.

Splitting of CD4+ cells produced CD45RA+ naive and CD45RA-negative memory subsets. This clonotype was obtained from a young man in good health. The material sequenced was memory CD4+ T cells sorted from blood. Subset of the sample: CD45RA-negative fraction.

The chain's CDR3 is CASSSDRNYGYTF. CDR3 sequence (DNA): TGTGCCAGCTCATCGGACAGGAACTATGGCTACACCTTC. V gene TRBV18 combines with J gene TRBJ1-2; 7 positions agree with TRBD1. Germline trimming cut 5 bases from V and 2 bases from J; bases unmatched to any gene: 2. CDR1 is KGHSH, CDR2 LQKENI, per germline. CDR3 length equals 13 residues.